These 11 T cell receptor beta chains were all obtained from the same sample, sequenced in a study of graft-versus-host responses after intestinal transplantation. Their specific antigens are unknown. The data were produced by immunoSEQ multiplex PCR, yet TCRdb's version contains in-frame clones alone and is incomplete. The sample comprises around 110,000 clones, roughly nine tenths of which are singletons, and 0.2% to 0.25% rests with the top ten. The source material was unstimulated CD4+ T cells sorted from spleen or lymph node cells, sampled before transplant. The origin of the receptors is a human donor who was the organ donor for an intestinal transplant.

This sequence joins TRBV18 and TRBJ1-4; 7 positions agree with TRBD1. V shed 1 base, J shed 5 bases, and the junction held 10 bases outside the gene matches. The length of the CDR3 is 17 residues. CDR1 is KGHSH and CDR2 is LQKENI in the germline V gene. The CDR3 sequence is CASSPQTGKEGNEKLFF. CDR3 nucleotides: TGTGCCAGCTCACCACAGACAGGGAAAGAGGGCAATGAAAAACTGTTTTTT.

The chain has TRBV10-3 and TRBJ2-5; TRBD1 aligns across 9 bases. The CDR3 consists of 15 residues. J lost 5 bases, V lost 5 bases, and 9 bases had no gene match. Germline values: CDR1 ENHRY, CDR2 SYGVKD. The CDR3: CAISRGQGGRETQYF. The CDR3 nucleotides read TGTGCCATCAGTCGGGGACAGGGAGGAAGGGAGACCCAGTACTTC.

The chain employs TRBV4-2 and TRBJ2-7; D possibly corresponds to TRBD1 (6 bases). Germline-derived CDR1 and CDR2 are LGHNA and YNFKEQ. Trimming removed 4 bases at V and 2 bases at J, with 9 bases between. The CDR3 runs 13 residues. The CDR3 is CASSRDTTYEQYF. Here the CDR3 DNA reads TGTGCCAGCAGCCGGGACACCACCTACGAGCAGTACTTC.

The J gene is TRBJ2-1, the V gene TRBV25-1; D perhaps matches TRBD2 (6 bases). Germline V gene lookup returns CDR1 MGHDK and CDR2 SYGVNS. This CDR3 contains 17 residues. V was shortened by 0 bases and J by 0 bases, with 12 bases between the two germline ends. The DNA of the CDR3 is TGTGCCAGCAGTGAATATATAGCCGGGAGCTCCTACAATGAGCAGTTCTTC. This gives the protein CASSEYIAGSSYNEQFF.

The chain couples TRBV10-1 to TRBJ2-5; 8 bases map to TRBD1. After removal of 9 bases from V and 3 bases from J, the junction contained 0 bases not matched to a gene. The CDR3 runs 11 residues. Germline V gene lookup returns CDR1 WNHNN and CDR2 SYGVQD (reference sequence). For the CDR3, the DNA is TGCGCCAGGACAGGGGAAGAGACCCAGTACTTC. This encodes CARTGEETQYF.

V and J are TRBV7-9 and TRBJ2-7; 9 positions agree with TRBD1. CDR1 is SEHNR and CDR2 is FQNEAQ in the germline V gene (reference sequence). The CDR3 spans 16 residues. The V and J ends lost 0 bases and 7 bases, in that order; junction bases with no gene match: 10. In nucleotides, the CDR3 is TGTGCCAGCAGCTTAGCGAGGGGACAGGGCGCTCAGGAGCAGTACTTC. This codes for CASSLARGQGAQEQYF.

The table lists this clone with a few counts. The chain recombines TRBV4-1 with TRBJ2-7; weak D call: TRBD2 (6 bases). Germline loops: CDR1 MGHRA, CDR2 YSYEKL. The CDR3 runs 17 residues. The V gene lost 1 base and the J gene lost 1 base, with 17 bases spanning the gap. This chain's CDR3 is CASSQGVRRDLSYEQYF. The CDR3, as DNA: TGCGCCAGCAGCCAAGGGGTAAGGCGGGACCTATCCTACGAGCAGTACTTC.

V is TRBV12-5 and J is TRBJ1-4; 9 bases align to TRBD1. Losses at the gene ends were 1 base for V and 6 bases for J; bases not matched to a gene: 0. The CDR3 totals 14 residues. CDR1 is LGHNT, CDR2 FRNRAP, per germline. The CDR3 region has the DNA TGTGCTAGTGGTTTGGGACAGGGGGATGAAAAACTGTTTTTT. Amino acids: CASGLGQGDEKLFF. Looking up the rest from reference TRBV12-5 and TRBJ1-4 gives the full variable domain: DARVTQTPRHKVTEMGQEVTMRCQPILGHNTVFWYRQTMMQGLELLAYFRNRAPLDDSGMPKDRFSAEMPDATLATLKIQPSEPRDSAVYFCASGLGQGDEKLFFGSGTQLSVL.

This rearrangement joins TRBV19 to TRBJ2-7, with no clear D. The germline V gene has CDR1 LNHDA and CDR2 SQIVND (reference sequence). This CDR3 contains 15 residues. V gave up 3 bases and J gave up 3 bases, with 15 bases separating them. The CDR3 loop is CASSIAPGGNYEQYF. For the CDR3, the DNA is TGTGCCAGTAGTATTGCCCCCGGCGGTAACTACGAGCAGTACTTC.

Concerning this clone: The sample carries other DNA sequences with the same CDR3. V usage is TRBV27 and J usage is TRBJ1-1; D not certain. This CDR3 spans 15 amino acids. Trimming took 2 bases from V and 4 from J, leaving 14 bases between them. Per germline, CDR1 MNHEY and CDR2 SMNVEV (reference sequence). The CDR3 spells CASSLGGRVATEAFF. The CDR3 DNA is TGTGCCAGCAGTTTAGGTGGGAGGGTCGCCACTGAAGCTTTCTTT.

J is TRBJ2-1 and V is TRBV5-1, with 10 bases fitting TRBD2. The CDR3 is 17 residues long. Germline V CDR1 and CDR2: SGHRS, YFSETQ. The J segment lost 6 bases and the V segment lost 4 bases, leaving 13 bases of the junction unmatched. The CDR3 sequence: CASSPYLAGAILNEQFF. The CDR3 DNA is TGCGCCAGCAGCCCGTATCTAGCGGGAGCAATACTCAATGAGCAGTTCTTC.